The text below deals with one T cell receptor beta chain. These data belong to a study of T-cell reconstitution after alpha-beta-depleted transplantation in children. Unique molecular identifiers were used to barcode this TCRbeta library. TCRdb used MiXCR to reprocess the PCR reads, holding one entry per CDR3 protein. The data hold some 550,000 distinct CDR3 sequences, with around 16% observed a single time. Sequenced material: PBMCs from the stem cell graft donor, taken from the stem cell graft. The TCR comes from a human donor who donated a stem cell graft to a child with acute lymphoblastic leukemia.

Here the CDR3 DNA reads TGTGCCAGCAGCTTAGAGGGGGCGCTAGGTGGTGAGCAGTTCTTC. It translates to CASSLEGALGGEQFF. The chain carries TRBV7-9 and TRBJ2-1, with 7 bases that match TRBD1. The V gene end was trimmed by 1 base and the J gene end by 9 bases; junction bases not matched to a gene: 9. Germline-derived CDR1 and CDR2 are SEHNR and FQNEAQ (reference sequence). There are 15 residues in the CDR3.